This T cell receptor beta chain was documented in a study of molecular identifiers for immune sequencing clone quantification (dated by TCRdb to about 2018). For the study in its entirety: For a replicate experiment, RNA from around 18,000 or 91,000 naive CD8 T cells was divided into five aliquots, and four of the five aliquots were sequenced. CD8 T cells were used in a methods study to benchmark molecular-identifier clustering-based TCR repertoire sequencing (MIDCIRS) and TCR RNA copy counting. Findings and caveats that apply to the study as a whole: Modeling indicated about 3 TCR RNA copies recovered per cell, compared with about 10 by digital PCR, which implies a capture efficiency of around 30%. Naive libraries contained spiked-in Jurkat TCR RNA (10 copies' worth), which is not part of the donor repertoire. A single cell's worth of spiked-in Jurkat TCR RNA was reported detectable even among approximately 930,000 naive CD8 T cells. In CMV-specific effector cells, over 99% of molecules were held by clones above 20 RNA copies, whereas under 1% of molecules were held by such clones in naive cells. Highly expanded clone sizes could be underestimated if identical TCR molecules share a barcode. When barcode sub-clustering was left out, chimeric consensus sequences inflated TCR diversity, with chimeras reaching as high as 47%.

From cysteine to phenylalanine, the CDR3 is 17 amino acids long. Of the read, only the CDR3 DNA is kept; its 51 bases are in frame from base 1. The junction carries 17 bases between V and J, which are trimmed by 3 bases and 2 bases respectively. The germline V gene encodes CDR1 MGHDK and CDR2 SYGVNS. Libraries of naive CD8 T cells were built from approximately 22,000 to 940,000 sorted cells, with 10%, 30% or 50% of the purified RNA used. Naive CD8 T cells, defined as CD8+CD4-CCR7+CD45RA+, were FACS-sorted into RLT Plus buffer on a BD FACSAria II. To test detection sensitivity, Jurkat RNA equivalent to about ten TCR copies was spiked into samples of about 17,000-1,100,000 naive CD8 T cells. Enrichment of CD8 T cells was done with RosetteSep CD8+ T Cell Enrichment Cocktail plus Ficoll-Paque, and ACK red cell lysis came afterward. Library generation was performed with PCR. Instrument on record: Illumina HiSeq 4000. Bulk TCR libraries were prepared as previously described, using TCR primers listed in Table S5. The Qiagen AllPrep DNA/RNA kit was used to purify total RNA. Before analysis, reads from multiple sequencing runs of one library were combined. Turning to the authors' computational methods: Only reads with exact TCR constant sequence were kept, trimmed to 150 nt, and grouped by their 12-nt molecular barcodes. Reads inside each barcode group were sub-clustered using a 15% Levenshtein threshold, and a quality-weighted consensus sequence was constructed for each RNA molecule. Non-functional sequences were removed, as were lower-count sequences one edit away from another. Barcode sub-clusters with fewer than 20% of the maximum read count were removed, based on fitting two negative binomial distributions. TCRdb ran its own pipeline on the public reads, namely fastp trimming at Q25 and MiXCR clone calling, and kept in-frame beta chains. Each entry is one CDR3 protein sequence, shown with its most common DNA and genes. It is TCRdb's table, rather than the study itself, that gives the V and J calls and clone size. The sample table holds just under 650,000 distinct CDR3 sequences, of which just under 20% were seen once. The ten largest clones add up to 0.85% of the sample.

In this sample, this clonotype turned up a few times. Its antigen is currently not known. No much larger clone exists at a distance of one base, and base qualities are not known. This TCR derives from a human donor in good health. Some libraries in this study had Jurkat cell RNA spiked in. Recombination connected TRBV25-1 to TRBJ2-1; the D segment might be TRBD1 or TRBD2, since each matches 6 bases. Sequencing was carried out using naive CD8+ T cells from blood, with Jurkat cell RNA spiked in. In light of the paper, this sample's cell subset or site label describes: FACS-sorted CD8+CD4-CCR7+CD45RA+ naive T cells. CDR3 protein: CASSDPQNGGTYNEQFF. The DNA reads as follows: TGTGCCAGCAGTGACCCTCAAAACGGGGGCACCTACAATGAGCAGTTCTTC.